This TCR beta chain was sequenced in a study of shared clonotypes between healthy human individuals (dated by TCRdb to about 2020). A note on the overall study: The cohort comprised a couple of women and a few men aged 18 to 49 years. For each donor, CD4 naive and CD4 memory were each run on three plates, CD8 naive on two plates, and CD8 memory on one plate. Blood TCR repertoires of about 5 healthy adults were deeply sequenced to estimate repertoire size and the extent of clonotype sharing between individuals. Different laboratories and diverse techniques were used to prepare libraries and sequence TCR repertoires, to increase sequencing depth and limit assay-specific biases. Between about 0.9 and 10 billion PBMCs per donor were obtained by leukapheresis. What the authors observed across the whole study: The genetic and exposure-history diversity represented was limited by the small number of donors. Pairwise subsampling indicated that sequencing depth was expected to affect the degree of clonotype sharing among donors. Higher generation probabilities were observed for clonotypes shared by all four sorted-subset donors than for non-shared clonotypes. Incomplete sequencing was indicated by rarefaction of sorted-subset datasets, despite the large sequencing depth. Naive subsets generally had larger estimated clonotype richness than memory subsets did. When several donors were compared, the shared fraction of clonotypes was 5% to 6.5% for naive CD4, less than 4% for naive CD8, about 2.4% for memory CD4, and roughly 0.43% for memory CD8. Sampling was restricted to blood, and TCR repertoires in tissue are likely to differ from TCR repertoires in blood.

TCR CDR3 regions were amplified from genomic DNA by multiplex PCR using the deep immunoSEQ assay. Extracted genomic DNA from each cell subset was distributed evenly across all wells of several immunoSEQ 96-well plates, and each plate was treated as a replicate. Each replicate PCR for sorted subsets received roughly 0.2 ug genomic DNA, equal to about 29,000 T cell genomes. Purified libraries were measured with a Qubit 3.0 fluorometer, size-checked on a Bioanalyzer 2100, and measured again with the KAPA Library Quantification kit. Every immunoSEQ 96-well plate was sequenced on a separate single-read 150-cycle Illumina NextSeq 550 flow cell. Per the source publication's procedure: The immunoSEQ output contained only junctional sequences without quality scores, so filtering could not match that applied to full-length reads. To assign V/J genes and CDR3, sequences were annotated using PyIR, a Python wrapper for IgBLAST v1.9, with IMGT germline references. Reads with weak V/J assignments (E-value above 1e-6), missing CDR3, stop codons, out-of-frame junctions, or ambiguous translated residues were removed. V3J clonotypes were defined by identical inferred V gene, J gene, and CDR3 amino acid sequence. To compute the percentage overlap between repertoires, the number of shared unique clonotypes was divided by the size of the smaller repertoire. RTK rarefaction, the Chao1 estimator, and Recon v2.1 estimates of unobserved clonotypes were used to assess repertoire richness. Generation probabilities were computed with OLGA for all TCRbeta clonotypes obtained by the gDNA method from a handful of donors. TCRdb stores this immuneACCESS table with in-frame sequences only. Part of the clones is absent; in the studies checked, under half of the shortfall reflects unresolved V genes, and no reason is known for the rest. V and J calls and clone size are copied from that table; D and trimming were computed from the DNA. Here the sample has roughly 1,100,000 clones; roughly 80% occur a single time. 1.2% to 1.5% of the sample goes to the ten largest clones.

CDR1 is given as SNHLY and CDR2 as FYNNEI, both from the germline V gene. Trimming at the junction amounts to 7 bases on V and 2 bases on J, and the germline ends lie 11 bases apart. The CDR3 spans 13 residues, from the cysteine through the phenylalanine. Solely the CDR3 DNA is kept, with 39 bases framed from the first base. Comment on this clone: Its specific antigen is unknown. No base quality information exists; no much larger clone differs at one position.

The donors were healthy, HIV-negative adults who had no recently reported acute infections or vaccinations. Every donor was a Caucasian adult residing in Nashville, Tennessee, USA. CD4+ T cells were enriched by magnetic negative selection; naive cells were then positively selected on CD45RA, and the negative fraction formed the memory subset. Blood was collected by leukapheresis, and PBMCs were isolated by Ficoll-Histopaque density gradient centrifugation and then cryopreserved in liquid nitrogen vapor phase. Analytical flow cytometry was used to check the purity and quantity of each magnetically sorted T cell population. Genomic DNA was isolated from every sorted fraction and measured by UV absorbance on a Nanodrop 2000c.

The origin of this receptor is a man younger than 35 in good health. Sequencing was carried out using memory CD4+ T cells sorted from blood. In light of the paper, this sample's cell subset or site label describes: CD45RA-negative fraction. Recombination joined TRBV2 with TRBJ1-2; no D segment can be confidently identified. The CDR3 reads as follows: CASNPTGNYGYTF. The sequence in DNA is TGTGCCAGCAACCCGACGGGAAACTATGGCTACACCTTC.